One and the same sample provided the 17 T cell receptor beta chains below, sequenced in a study of CD8+ T cells in alopecia areata. As the sequencing template, cDNA was produced by extracting RNA and reverse transcribing it. This table comes from immunoSEQ multiplex PCR, and its TCRdb copy is limited to in-frame clones, with some not included. This sample carries 180,000 or so clones, roughly 50% of them seen once, and the ten largest clones take 4.5% to 6%. The sample's treatment: oral pan-JAK inhibitor, 5-10 mg twice daily. The sequencing here drew on CD4+ T cells sorted from blood, taken at week 24, from a patient treated with tofacitinib. Every receptor here comes from a human donor with alopecia areata.

The chain joins TRBV5-4 to TRBJ1-2, with TRBD1 identical over 7 bases. The V gene's germline CDR1 is SGHNT and CDR2 YYREEE (reference sequence). The CDR3 is made up of 14 amino acids. V dropped 0 bases and J dropped 2; count of bases not matched to a gene: 1. The CDR3 DNA reads TGTGCCAGCAGCTTGGTGGGACAGAACTATGGCTACACCTTC. It translates to CASSLVGQNYGYTF.

The V call is TRBV9, the J call TRBJ2-3, with D perhaps TRBD1 (6 bases). The germline CDR1 and CDR2 sequences are SGDLS and YYNGEE. Trimming took 3 bases from V and 7 from J, leaving 15 bases between them. The CDR3 is made up of 14 amino acids. The CDR3 loop reads CASSAASQGHTQYF. DNA of the CDR3: TGTGCCAGCAGCGCCGCGTCTCAGGGGCATACGCAGTATTTT.

The rearrangement links TRBV29-1 to TRBJ1-1; D is undetermined. V lost 6 bases and J lost 0, with 8 bases in between. The CDR3 totals 12 residues. CDR1 is SQVTM, CDR2 ANQGSEA, per germline. In DNA, the CDR3 is TGCAGCGTCCTAAGGATGAACACTGAAGCTTTCTTT. Translation gives CSVLRMNTEAFF.

This clone occurred a few times. The chain uses TRBV5-1 and TRBJ1-1, with D unclear. This CDR3 contains 14 residues. The germline V gene has CDR1 SGHRS and CDR2 YFSETQ. Trimming cost V 0 bases and J 6 bases, with 12 bases left between them. CDR3 sequence reads: CASSLADNAPEAFF. For the CDR3, the DNA is TGCGCCAGCAGCTTGGCAGACAATGCTCCTGAAGCTTTCTTT.

This chain joins TRBV9 and TRBJ2-1, with a weak D call TRBD2 (5 bases). CDR1 is SGDLS and CDR2 is YYNGEE in the germline V gene. V shed 0 bases and J shed 9 bases, with 16 bases lying between them. The CDR3 consists of 15 residues. The CDR3 region is CASSVVPNPGSEQFF. CDR3 nucleotides: TGTGCCAGCAGCGTAGTCCCCAACCCTGGGAGTGAGCAGTTCTTC.

The chain couples TRBV10-3 to TRBJ2-5; 7 positions match TRBD1. This CDR3 is built from 14 residues. Germline V gives CDR1 ENHRY, CDR2 SYGVKD. With V trimmed by 6 bases and J by 1 base, 5 bases remained unmatched. CDR3 sequence reads: CAIRSDRTQETQYF. The CDR3 region has the DNA TGTGCCATCAGATCGGACAGGACCCAAGAGACCCAGTACTTC.

The chain couples TRBV5-1 to TRBJ1-6; weak D call: TRBD1 (6 bases). This CDR3 is built from 13 residues. The germline gives CDR1 SGHRS, CDR2 YFSETQ. Trimming stripped 4 bases from V and 12 bases from J, with 14 bases between. Here the CDR3 reads CASSRTNREPLHF. The CDR3 coding sequence is TGCGCCAGCAGCAGGACAAACAGGGAACCCCTCCACTTT.

This clone was counted a few times. The CDR3 nucleotides are TGCGCCAGCAGCCAAGATCTGGGGGCGAGAGGGGCCAACGTCCTGACTTTC. It encodes CASSQDLGARGANVLTF. The chain carries TRBV4-1 and TRBJ2-6; weak D call: TRBD1 (6 bases). The CDR3 has 17 amino acids. Per germline, CDR1 MGHRA and CDR2 YSYEKL. V was shortened by 0 bases and J by 4 bases, with 13 bases between the two germline ends.

The chain employs TRBV10-2 and TRBJ2-5; D unclear. This CDR3 has 11 residues. The V gene lost 6 bases and the J gene lost 0 bases, with 2 bases spanning the gap. From germline, CDR1 is WSHSY and CDR2 SAAADI. The DNA of the CDR3 is TGCGCCAGCAGCTACCAAGAGACCCAGTACTTC. Residues: CASSYQETQYF.

This clone has only a few counts. The chain recombines TRBV29-1 with TRBJ1-1; 8 nucleotides line up with TRBD1. With V trimmed by 1 base and J by 0 bases, 10 bases remained unmatched. The CDR3 length is 17 residues. Looked up from germline, CDR1 is SQVTM and CDR2 is ANQGSEA. DNA for the CDR3: TGCAGCGTTGAAGGCAGGACAGGGAAGGCGGTGAACACTGAAGCTTTCTTT. As protein: CSVEGRTGKAVNTEAFF.

This sequence joins TRBV30 and TRBJ1-1; tentative D call: TRBD1 (5 bases). V lost 2 bases to trimming and J lost 1 base, with 11 bases between them. This CDR3 comprises 14 residues. CDR1 GTSNPN and CDR2 SVGIG come from the germline V gene (reference sequence). Here the CDR3 reads CAWSPGRRNTEAFF. CDR3 sequence (DNA): TGTGCCTGGAGTCCGGGACGGAGGAACACTGAAGCTTTCTTT. The whole variable domain, remainder taken from reference TRBV30 and TRBJ1-1, is SQTIHQWPATLVQPVGSPLSLECTVEGTSNPNLYWYRQAAGRGLQLLFYSVGIGQISSEVPQNLSASRPQDRQFILSSKKLLLSDSGFYLCAWSPGRRNTEAFFGQGTRLTVV.

The chain joins TRBV29-1 to TRBJ2-7; D is perhaps TRBD1 (5 bases). This CDR3 is 11 amino acids long. Looked up from germline, CDR1 is SQVTM and CDR2 is ANQGSEA. V was pared by 4 bases and J by 1 base, with 5 bases between. This chain's CDR3 is CSVGQSYEQYF. Written as DNA, the CDR3 is TGCAGCGTTGGACAGTCCTACGAGCAGTACTTC.

This clone came up once. This sequence joins TRBV7-2 and TRBJ2-7; 7 nucleotides align to TRBD2. CDR3 length: 14 amino acids. J lost 8 bases, V lost 2 bases, and 9 bases had no gene match. Germline V gene lookup returns CDR1 SGHTA and CDR2 FQGNSA. CDR3 DNA sequence: TGTGCCAGCAGCTTAAGGCGGGAGACCCACCAGCAGTACTTC. Amino acid sequence: CASSLRRETHQQYF. The variable domain in full, with the rest retrieved from reference TRBV7-2 and TRBJ2-7, is GAGVSQSPSNKVTEKGKDVELRCDPISGHTALYWYRQSLGQGLEFLIYFQGNSAPDKSGLPSDRFSAERTGGSVSTLTIQRTQQEDSAVYLCASSLRRETHQQYFGPGTRLTVT.

The rearrangement links TRBV5-6 to TRBJ1-2; weak D call: TRBD1 (5 bases). This CDR3 region has 15 residues. Trimming removed 4 bases at V and 3 bases at J, with 16 bases between. Germline V gene data show CDR1 as SGHDT and CDR2 as YYEEEE. As DNA, the CDR3 is TGTGCCAGCAGCATTTACGTGGGGGAGTACTATGGCTACACCTTC. Its translation: CASSIYVGEYYGYTF. Variable domain in full (rest from reference TRBV5-6 and TRBJ1-2): DAGVTQSPTHLIKTRGQQVTLRCSPKSGHDTVSWYQQALGQGPQFIFQYYEEEERQRGNFPDRFSGHQFPNYSSELNVNALLLGDSALYLCASSIYVGEYYGYTFGSGTRLTVV.

The chain couples TRBV10-3 to TRBJ1-2, with D possibly being TRBD1 (6 bases). V lost 5 bases and J lost 3, with 10 bases in between. Germline assignment: CDR1 ENHRY and CDR2 SYGVKD. The CDR3 covers 13 residues. CDR3 sequence (DNA): TGTGCCATCAGTAGGGGGGACGACTATGGCTACACCTTC. This codes for CAISRGDDYGYTF.

This sequence joins TRBV29-1 and TRBJ2-7; a weak D match, TRBD2 (5 bases). CDR1 and CDR2 from the germline V gene are SQVTM and ANQGSEA. This CDR3 is built from 12 residues. The V end was cut by 4 bases, the J end by 6 bases, with 13 bases between. The CDR3 coding sequence is TGCAGCGTTGGCTGGGGTCGGGGCGAGCAGTACTTC. Protein sequence: CSVGWGRGEQYF.

The rearrangement links TRBV5-4 to TRBJ2-2; D is possibly TRBD1 or TRBD2 (5 bases each). CDR1 and CDR2 from the germline V gene are SGHNT and YYREEE (reference sequence). Trimming took off 4 bases at V and 3 bases at J, with 13 bases between the two ends. This CDR3 comprises 15 residues. CDR3 coding DNA: TGTGCCAGCAGCGATGGGACCTACTACACCGGGGAGCTGTTTTTT. This sequence encodes CASSDGTYYTGELFF.